This T cell receptor beta chain was retrieved from a study of blood T cell repertoires in COVID-19. Produced via immunoSEQ multiplex PCR; TCRdb's table is partial and in-frame only. The sample yields 150,000 or so clones, under 90% seen once. This CDR3 comprises 20 residues. The V gene end was trimmed by 8 bases and the J gene end by 0 bases; junction bases not matched to a gene: 20. Germline CDR1 is PRHDT and CDR2 is FYEKMQ (reference sequence). Input material: peripheral blood. The receptor's source is a woman older than 75 with acute or convalescent COVID-19. This sequence joins TRBV13 and TRBJ1-4; 8 bases align to TRBD1. This CDR3 reads CASPQPSDRGFKATNEKLFF. For the CDR3, the DNA is TGTGCCAGCCCCCAACCCTCAGACAGGGGATTTAAGGCAACTAATGAAAAACTGTTTTTT.